The 22 T cell receptor beta chains below were found in one sample sequenced in a study of blood T cell repertoires in COVID-19. Profiled with immunoSEQ multiplex PCR; TCRdb holds only in-frame clones, not every one. The table lists around 80,000 clones, approximately 80% of them singletons. The source material was peripheral blood. The receptor set was obtained from a human donor in a cohort sampled during active COVID-19.

The count of this clone is one. The CDR3 DNA is TGTGCCAGCAGCCTTAGCGGGACCGGCACAGATACGCAGTATTTT. Amino acids: CASSLSGTGTDTQYF. The V call is TRBV3-1 (or the pseudogene TRBV3-2), the J call TRBJ2-3; 8 bases are shared with TRBD2. V shed 4 bases and J 1 base; nucleotides not matched to a gene: 4. CDR3 size: 15 residues. Germline V gives CDR1 LGHDT, CDR2 YNNKEL (reference sequence).

The rearrangement joins TRBV5-1 to TRBJ1-1; D may be TRBD1 (6 bases). Trimming stripped 0 bases from V and 3 bases from J, with 12 bases between. The CDR3 is 15 amino acids. Germline CDR1 is SGHRS and CDR2 is YFSETQ. The CDR3 DNA reads as TGCGCCAGCAGCTTGGTGGGCAGGGGCGACACTGAAGCTTTCTTT. As protein: CASSLVGRGDTEAFF. The whole variable domain, filled in from reference TRBV5-1 and TRBJ1-1, reads KAGVTQTPRYLIKTRGQQVTLSCSPISGHRSVSWYQQTPGQGLQFLFEYFSETQRNKGNFPGRFSGRQFSNSRSEMNVSTLELGDSALYLCASSLVGRGDTEAFFGQGTRLTVV.

The genes are TRBV2 and TRBJ1-5; D is uncertain. Trimming stripped 10 bases from V and 0 bases from J, with 19 bases between. The CDR3 is made up of 16 amino acids. Germline V lookup: CDR1 SNHLY, CDR2 FYNNEI. CDR3: CATALESGNSNQPQHF. The CDR3 bases are TGTGCCACAGCATTAGAGTCAGGAAATAGCAATCAGCCCCAGCATTTT.

The rearrangement uses TRBV27 and TRBJ2-1, with TRBD2 as a possible D gene (6 bases). The length of the CDR3 is 14 residues. CDR1 is MNHEY, CDR2 SMNVEV, per germline (reference sequence). Trimming took 3 bases from V and 5 from J, leaving 11 bases between them. This CDR3 is CASSFRTTHNEQFF. The CDR3 bases are TGTGCCAGCAGTTTCCGGACTACTCACAATGAGCAGTTCTTC.

The chain has TRBV28 and TRBJ1-2, with 12 nucleotides matching TRBD1. CDR1 is MDHEN, CDR2 SYDVKM, per germline. The V and J ends lost 7 bases and 5 bases, in that order; junction bases with no gene match: 2. This CDR3 spans 13 amino acids. The CDR3 loop is CASTGQGAYGYTF. In DNA form, the CDR3 reads TGTGCCAGCACGGGACAGGGGGCATATGGCTACACCTTC.

The V and J genes are TRBV7-9 and TRBJ1-5, with a weak D call TRBD1 (6 bases). Germline loops: CDR1 SEHNR, CDR2 FQNEAQ (reference sequence). V was shortened by 3 bases and J by 4 bases, with 7 bases between the two germline ends. The CDR3 spans 13 residues. The CDR3 region has the DNA TGTGCCAGCAGCTTCGGACAGAATCAGCCCCAGCATTTT. Its translation: CASSFGQNQPQHF.

V gene TRBV7-2 combines with J gene TRBJ2-7; 9 positions agree with TRBD2. Germline CDR1 SGHTA, CDR2 FQGNSA. Trimming cost V 2 bases and J 2 bases; bases outside gene matches: 4. This CDR3 spans 15 amino acids. The CDR3 here is CASSLRLAVPYEQYF. As DNA, the CDR3 is TGTGCCAGCAGCTTAAGACTAGCGGTACCCTACGAGCAGTACTTC.

V usage is TRBV5-1 and J usage is TRBJ2-7, with TRBD2 matching 14 bases. The V gene end was trimmed by 3 bases and the J gene end by 4 bases; junction bases not matched to a gene: 18. CDR1 is SGHRS and CDR2 is YFSETQ in the germline V gene. The CDR3 has 20 residues. Written as DNA, the CDR3 is TGCGCCAGCAGCTATTGGGCCCGGGACAGCAGGACTAGCGGGAGGTACGAGCAGTACTTC. Translated, it gives CASSYWARDSRTSGRYEQYF.

The chain combines TRBV28 with TRBJ1-2; TRBD1 matches at 9 bases. J lost 5 bases, V lost 5 bases, and 9 bases had no gene match. Germline-derived CDR1 and CDR2 are MDHEN and SYDVKM. The CDR3 consists of 15 residues. The CDR3 DNA sequence: TGTGCCAGCAGTCCCGACAGGGGGGGGTGGTATGGCTACACCTTC. This encodes CASSPDRGGWYGYTF.

The chain combines TRBV7-9 with TRBJ1-4; maybe TRBD1 (6 bases). CDR3 length: 15 amino acids. Trimming shortened V by 2 bases and J by 4 bases, and 11 bases separated the two germline ends. Germline CDR1 reads SEHNR; CDR2 reads FQNEAQ (reference sequence). The CDR3 reads CASSLWQGYNEKLFF. The CDR3 DNA reads as TGTGCCAGCAGCTTATGGCAGGGGTATAATGAAAAACTGTTTTTT.

The sample holds one count of this clone. The rearrangement uses TRBV25-1 and TRBJ2-5; 7 bases are shared with TRBD1. Germline trimming cut 2 bases from V and 2 bases from J; bases unmatched to any gene: 5. Germline CDR1 MGHDK, CDR2 SYGVNS. CDR3 length: 15 residues. The CDR3 DNA follows: TGTGCCAGCAGTGAAGCCGGGACAGCGCAAGAGACCCAGTACTTC. Its protein is CASSEAGTAQETQYF.

This clone was observed a single time. The J gene is TRBJ2-3, the V gene TRBV2; the D gene is possibly TRBD1 (5 bases). Trimming took off 5 bases at V and 0 bases at J, with 12 bases between the two ends. Per germline, CDR1 SNHLY and CDR2 FYNNEI. This CDR3 region has 15 residues. The CDR3: CASSTGGHSTDTQYF. CDR3 bases: TGTGCCAGCAGTACAGGTGGTCATAGCACAGATACGCAGTATTTT.

The chain recombines TRBV27 with TRBJ2-2; 7 bases align to TRBD1. This CDR3 has 15 residues. The junction had 8 bases not matched to a gene; V was cut back by 5 bases and J by 5 bases. CDR1 and CDR2 (germline): MNHEY, SMNVEV (reference sequence). The CDR3 sequence: CASSPRRQGTGELFF. The CDR3 region has the DNA TGTGCCAGCAGTCCTAGGCGACAGGGAACCGGGGAGCTGTTTTTT.

The chain recombines TRBV5-1 with TRBJ2-1; 12 nucleotides match TRBD2. The V and J ends lost 2 bases and 0 bases, in that order; junction bases with no gene match: 3. This CDR3 is built from 17 residues. Germline lookup yields CDR1 SGHRS and CDR2 YFSETQ. The CDR3 DNA is TGCGCCAGCAGCTTAGGACTAGCGGGACTCTCCTACAATGAGCAGTTCTTC. Its protein product is CASSLGLAGLSYNEQFF.

This clone has a single count. The chain is built from TRBV5-1 and TRBJ2-3, with TRBD1 matching over 8 bases. Germline V gives CDR1 SGHRS, CDR2 YFSETQ. This CDR3 is 14 amino acids long. V was pared by 5 bases and J by 4 bases, with 6 bases of the junction left unmatched. This CDR3 reads CASSGQGAPDTQYF. In DNA form, the CDR3 reads TGCGCCAGCAGTGGTCAGGGGGCCCCAGATACGCAGTATTTT.

The chain recombines TRBV5-1 with TRBJ2-1, with 7 bases matching TRBD1. Trimming cost V 4 bases and J 4 bases; bases outside gene matches: 5. The CDR3 extends over 14 amino acids. The germline V gene encodes CDR1 SGHRS and CDR2 YFSETQ. The CDR3 loop is CASSLNRGYNEQFF. The CDR3 nucleotides are TGCGCCAGCAGCCTCAACAGGGGTTACAATGAGCAGTTCTTC.

This clone was recorded a few times. The chain employs TRBV5-1 and TRBJ2-7; D perhaps matches TRBD1 (6 bases). CDR1 and CDR2 from the germline V gene are SGHRS and YFSETQ. V lost 4 bases and J lost 0, with 14 bases in between. The length of the CDR3 is 15 residues. CDR3 in DNA: TGCGCCAGCAGCCCGTATGACAGGAACTCCTACGAGCAGTACTTC. As protein: CASSPYDRNSYEQYF.

The chain joins TRBV11-2 to TRBJ2-3, with D unresolved. V gave up 8 bases and J gave up 4 bases, with 7 bases separating them. The CDR3 is 11 amino acids. Per the germline V gene, CDR1 is SGHAT and CDR2 is FQNNGV. The CDR3 loop is CASGSADTQYF. Written as DNA, the CDR3 is TGTGCCAGCGGTTCGGCAGATACGCAGTATTTT.

V and J are TRBV5-6 and TRBJ2-3, with D possibly being TRBD2 (6 bases). From germline, CDR1 is SGHDT and CDR2 YYEEEE. The CDR3 is 15 residues long. V was shortened by 4 bases and J by 4 bases, with 16 bases between the two germline ends. The DNA for the CDR3 is TGTGCCAGCAGCCAGCCGGGACTCGCGGCAGATACGCAGTATTTT. Encoded protein: CASSQPGLAADTQYF.

The CDR3 DNA follows: TGTGCCAGCAGACAGGACAGGGGCCCCACCGGGGAGCTGTTTTTT. Translating it yields CASRQDRGPTGELFF. V and J are TRBV6-5 and TRBJ2-2; 9 bases are a match to TRBD1. CDR1 and CDR2 from the germline V gene are MNHEY and SVGAGI. This CDR3 is 15 amino acids long. J gave up 4 bases and V 6 bases, and 6 bases lay outside the gene matches.

The V gene is TRBV19, the J gene TRBJ1-5, with D hard to call. This CDR3 contains 14 residues. Germline V gene lookup returns CDR1 LNHDA and CDR2 SQIVND (reference sequence). Trimming removed 5 bases from V and 9 bases from J, with 17 bases in between. The CDR3 region is CASSFSRGGRPQHF. The CDR3 nucleotides read TGTGCCAGTAGTTTCTCCCGAGGCGGCAGGCCCCAGCATTTT.

The V gene is TRBV28, the J gene TRBJ1-3, with a tentative D call TRBD1 (5 bases). V was clipped by 7 bases and J by 0 bases, with 10 bases between them. CDR3 length: 14 amino acids. Germline V gene lookup returns CDR1 MDHEN and CDR2 SYDVKM. This chain's CDR3 is CASIADISGNTIYF. The CDR3 DNA reads TGTGCCAGCATCGCGGACATCTCTGGAAACACCATATATTTT.